These 25 T cell receptor beta chains originate from one sample sequenced in a study of T cells after yellow fever vaccination. TCRdb recomputed calls from the 5' RACE reads with MiXCR, one row per CDR3 protein. The repertoire includes hundreds of thousands of distinct CDR3 sequences, approximately 13% of them detected once, and more than 12% sits in the top ten. The starting material was PBMCs, obtained on the day of the yellow fever booster vaccination. Source of these receptors: a man aged 30-40 years who received the YFV17D yellow fever vaccine.

This clonotype was observed a few times. This chain uses TRBV5-6 with TRBJ2-2, with 14 bases lining up with TRBD2. Losses at the gene ends were 5 bases for V and 0 bases for J; bases not matched to a gene: 9. The CDR3 is 19 residues long. Germline V lookup: CDR1 SGHDT, CDR2 YYEEEE. The CDR3 DNA reads TGTGCCAGCAGTTCACCGGGACTAGCGGGAGACGCGAACACCGGGGAGCTGTTTTTT. As protein: CASSSPGLAGDANTGELFF.

This clonotype came up a few times. This chain connects TRBV28 to TRBJ2-3, with no clear D. Germline V gene data show CDR1 as MDHEN and CDR2 as SYDVKM. V was clipped by 5 bases and J by 2 bases, with 14 bases between them. This CDR3 is 15 amino acids long. CDR3 sequence (DNA): TGTGCCAGCAGTCGAACCCAAGGATACACAGATACGCAGTATTTT. It specifies CASSRTQGYTDTQYF.

This clonotype was counted between two and nine times. This sequence joins TRBV2 and TRBJ2-7; no clear D. There are 12 residues in the CDR3. Between the trimmed V and J ends, which lost 2 bases and 6 bases, there was a span of 8 bases. Germline CDR1 reads SNHLY; CDR2 reads FYNNEI. In DNA, the CDR3 is TGTGCCAGCAGTGAAACGTCGATCGAGCAGTACTTC. It translates to CASSETSIEQYF.

This clonotype was observed a few times. The rearrangement joins TRBV20-1 to TRBJ2-7; D may be TRBD1 or TRBD2 (6 bases each). Trimming stripped 3 bases from V and 2 bases from J, with 11 bases between. CDR3 length: 13 residues. Germline-derived CDR1 and CDR2 are DFQATT and SNEGSKA (reference sequence). CDR3 residues: CSARRGGTYEQYF. The DNA for the CDR3 is TGCAGTGCTAGGAGAGGGGGGACCTACGAGCAGTACTTC.

This clonotype turned up a few times. The CDR3 DNA is TGCAGTGCTGCCCTAGCGGGAGTGGGCAATGAGCAGTTCTTC. Protein product: CSAALAGVGNEQFF. This rearrangement joins TRBV20-1 to TRBJ2-1, with 10 bases aligning to TRBD2. CDR1 is DFQATT, CDR2 SNEGSKA, per germline (reference sequence). This CDR3 has 14 residues. J gave up 6 bases and V 5 bases, and 7 bases lay outside the gene matches.

The chain recombines TRBV10-3 with TRBJ1-2; D remains ambiguous. Germline V gene sequence: CDR1 ENHRY, CDR2 SYGVKD. V was clipped by 7 bases and J by 4 bases, with 13 bases between them. The CDR3 length is 13 residues. CDR3 in amino acids: CAIIKGPGYGYTF. CDR3 DNA sequence: TGTGCCATCATCAAGGGTCCGGGCTATGGCTACACCTTC.

The chain employs TRBV11-2 and TRBJ2-5, with D maybe TRBD2 (5 bases). CDR1 and CDR2 (germline): SGHAT, FQNNGV. Trimming removed 4 bases at V and 5 bases at J, with 14 bases between. The CDR3 covers 14 residues. CDR3 amino acids: CASSYSRGSETQYF. Here the CDR3 DNA reads TGTGCCAGCAGCTACAGTCGGGGATCGGAGACCCAGTACTTC.

The V call is TRBV19, the J call TRBJ1-2; D not certain. With 4 bases removed from V and 5 bases from J, the gap between germline ends came to 14 bases. This CDR3 is built from 14 residues. Germline V gene data show CDR1 as LNHDA and CDR2 as SQIVND (reference sequence). The CDR3 nucleotides are TGTGCCAGTAGTAGCCCGGCTGAACTTTATGGCTACACCTTC. Its protein is CASSSPAELYGYTF.

This chain connects TRBV5-5 to TRBJ2-5; D not resolved. The length of the CDR3 is 14 residues. The V gene's germline CDR1 is SGHKS and CDR2 YYEKEE (reference sequence). The germline V and J ends were trimmed by 5 bases and 0 bases, with 11 bases remaining between them. CDR3 amino acids: CASSSTSYQETQYF. DNA of the CDR3: TGTGCCAGCAGTTCTACATCGTACCAAGAGACCCAGTACTTC.

This clonotype was recorded a few times. The chain links TRBV2 to TRBJ2-1; 7 bases are a match to TRBD1. J gave up 8 bases and V 6 bases, and 10 bases lay outside the gene matches. This CDR3 is built from 14 residues. The germline gives CDR1 SNHLY, CDR2 FYNNEI. The CDR3 is CASRLQGRSYEQFF. The CDR3 DNA sequence: TGTGCCAGCAGGTTACAGGGGCGTTCTTATGAGCAGTTCTTC.

The genes are TRBV15 and TRBJ1-5; the match to TRBD1 covers 9 bases. Germline-derived CDR1 and CDR2 are LNHNV and YYDKDF (reference sequence). CDR3 length equals 16 residues. Germline trimming cut 6 bases from V and 1 base from J; bases unmatched to any gene: 7. The CDR3 loop is CATSRTGVGSNQPQHF. The CDR3 DNA reads TGTGCCACCAGTCGGACAGGGGTAGGGAGCAATCAGCCCCAGCATTTT.

This clonotype was detected only a few times. V is TRBV5-1 and J is TRBJ2-5, with unresolved D. The CDR3 runs 12 residues. V dropped 5 bases and J dropped 5 bases, with 10 bases sitting between them. From germline, CDR1 is SGHRS and CDR2 YFSETQ. DNA of the CDR3: TGCGCCAGCAGGGATCTTTCCGAGACCCAGTACTTC. Its translation is CASRDLSETQYF.

Only a few counts were recorded for this clonotype. This chain uses TRBV7-9 with TRBJ1-1; 8 bases map to TRBD1. Germline V gene sequence: CDR1 SEHNR, CDR2 FQNEAQ (reference sequence). This CDR3 spans 13 amino acids. V was pared by 5 bases and J by 7 bases, with 6 bases of the junction left unmatched. CDR3 DNA: TGTGCCAGCAGCGCCTCCGGACAGGGTGAAGCTTTCTTT. Its translation is CASSASGQGEAFF.

This clonotype came up a few times. V and J are TRBV7-9 and TRBJ1-2; no firm D call. Trimming cost V 5 bases and J 6 bases, with 13 bases left between them. Germline V lookup: CDR1 SEHNR, CDR2 FQNEAQ (reference sequence). CDR3 length: 13 amino acids. The CDR3 region has the DNA TGTGCCAGCAGCCTAGACATCTTACATGGCTACACCTTC. Its translation: CASSLDILHGYTF.

This sequence joins TRBV3-1 and TRBJ2-7; no clear D gene. V was pared by 0 bases and J by 5 bases, with 8 bases between. The CDR3 length is 13 residues. Germline assignment: CDR1 LGHDT and CDR2 YNNKEL (reference sequence). In DNA, the CDR3 is TGTGCCAGCAGCCAAGACCCAGTGAACGAGCAGTACTTC. Encoded protein: CASSQDPVNEQYF.

This clonotype was seen many times. This rearrangement joins TRBV6-2 or TRBV6-3 to TRBJ2-1; possibly TRBD2 for D (6 bases). Germline loops: CDR1 MNHEY, CDR2 SVGEGT. The CDR3 loop spans 13 amino acids. The germline V and J ends were trimmed by 5 bases and 13 bases, with 18 bases remaining between them. The CDR3 protein is CASSTQARRDQFF. DNA for the CDR3: TGTGCCAGCAGTACCCAGGCGAGGCGGGACCAGTTCTTC.

The rearrangement uses TRBV10-3 and TRBJ1-2; maybe TRBD1 (5 bases). Germline assignment: CDR1 ENHRY and CDR2 SYGVKD. CDR3 length: 16 amino acids. V was cut by 1 base and J by 8 bases, with 20 bases left in between. The chain's CDR3 is CAISELVRDSPSGYTF. CDR3 DNA sequence: TGTGCCATCAGTGAGTTGGTTCGAGACAGTCCGAGCGGCTACACCTTC.

CDR3 residues: CASSATGTGAETQYF. The CDR3 region has the DNA TGTGCCAGCAGTGCGACCGGGACAGGGGCAGAGACCCAGTACTTC. This chain uses TRBV28 with TRBJ2-5; 10 positions match TRBD1. The CDR3 length is 15 residues. From germline, CDR1 is MDHEN and CDR2 SYDVKM. V gave up 5 bases and J gave up 4 bases; unmatched junction bases: 7.

This clonotype was seen a handful of times. This rearrangement joins TRBV20-1 to TRBJ2-3; unclear D gene. The CDR3 is made up of 13 amino acids. The germline V gene has CDR1 DFQATT and CDR2 SNEGSKA (reference sequence). V was trimmed by 0 bases and J by 6 bases, leaving 10 bases between them. This chain's CDR3 is CSARESPQDTQYF. DNA for the CDR3: TGCAGTGCTAGAGAGAGCCCCCAGGATACGCAGTATTTT.

A single count supports this clonotype. The chain is built from TRBV5-1 and TRBJ2-3; 8 bases match TRBD1. Germline V gives CDR1 SGHRS, CDR2 YFSETQ. V gave up 3 bases and J gave up 7 bases; unmatched junction bases: 7. This CDR3 has 14 residues. In DNA form, the CDR3 reads TGCGCCAGCAGCTCGGGGACAGGAGACAATACGCAGTATTTT. It translates to CASSSGTGDNTQYF.

This clonotype has a handful of counts. The chain combines TRBV6-5 with TRBJ1-2; D is uncertain. The CDR3 is made up of 12 amino acids. Trimming left V 10 bases short and J 8 bases short, with 17 bases between. Germline V CDR1 and CDR2: MNHEY, SVGAGI. The CDR3 sequence is CATSAEADGYTF. The CDR3 nucleotides read TGTGCCACTTCAGCGGAGGCAGACGGCTACACCTTC.

This clonotype was observed a few times. J is TRBJ1-4 and V is TRBV5-4; D is perhaps TRBD1 (5 bases). Germline V CDR1 and CDR2: SGHNT, YYREEE (reference sequence). The CDR3 is 12 amino acids. V was cut by 4 bases and J by 8 bases, with 9 bases left in between. CDR3 DNA sequence: TGTGCCAGCAGCCGCGGGGGGGAAAAACTGTTTTTT. It specifies CASSRGGEKLFF.

This clonotype was observed a few times. The rearrangement uses TRBV29-1 and TRBJ2-4, with a weak D call TRBD2 (5 bases). Deletions cut 4 bases from V and 11 bases from J, with 18 bases between. The CDR3 has 13 residues. Germline CDR1 is SQVTM and CDR2 is ANQGSEA. The CDR3 loop is CSVGAGRGLVQYF. CDR3 sequence (DNA): TGCAGCGTTGGGGCGGGCCGCGGGCTGGTTCAGTACTTC.

This clonotype has only a few counts. The genes are TRBV24-1 and TRBJ2-3, with TRBD1 identical over 8 bases. The CDR3 has 16 amino acids. Germline V lookup: CDR1 KGHDR, CDR2 SFDVKD. The V segment lost 3 bases and the J segment 3 bases; nucleotides outside the gene matches: 7. CDR3 sequence: CATSDAWTGITDTQYF. DNA of the CDR3: TGTGCCACCAGTGATGCCTGGACAGGGATAACAGATACGCAGTATTTT.

This clonotype turned up a few times. The chain combines TRBV27 with TRBJ2-5, with D uncertain. Trimming cost V 8 bases and J 4 bases, with 8 bases left between them. The germline V gene has CDR1 MNHEY and CDR2 SMNVEV (reference sequence). The CDR3 is 11 residues long. The CDR3 DNA follows: TGTGCCAGCGAGTGGGGAGAGACCCAGTACTTC. Translation gives CASEWGETQYF.